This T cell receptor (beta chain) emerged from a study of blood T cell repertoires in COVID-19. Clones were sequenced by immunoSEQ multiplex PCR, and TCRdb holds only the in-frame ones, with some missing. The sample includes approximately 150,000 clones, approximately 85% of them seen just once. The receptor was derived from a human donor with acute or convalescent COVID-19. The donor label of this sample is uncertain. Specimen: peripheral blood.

The CDR3 region is CASSLTGAGNTIYF. The CDR3 DNA sequence: TGTGCCAGCAGTTTGACAGGGGCTGGAAACACCATATATTTT. The V and J genes are TRBV28 and TRBJ1-3; 8 nucleotides align to TRBD1. The CDR3 sequence is 14 residues long. Unmatched junction bases numbered 0, after V lost 3 bases and J lost 2 bases. Germline V gene sequence: CDR1 MDHEN, CDR2 SYDVKM.